Listed below are T cell receptor beta chains from one sample, sequenced in a study of T cells in Graves' hyperthyroidism and ophthalmopathy. TCRdb re-analysed the multiplex PCR reads in MiXCR, keeping a single row per CDR3 protein. The table lists about 480,000 distinct CDR3 sequences, around 22% of them singletons, with around 10% in the top ten. Sequenced material: blood. These receptors were collected from a woman aged 30 to 39 with Graves' ophthalmopathy. CDR3s include the opening cysteine and the closing phenylalanine or tryptophan. A D gene is named only where the DNA matches it firmly. Clone size appears in some rows only: once, few, many, or a class for an expanded clone.

many,TRBJ1-2,TRBV2,NA,TGTGCCAGGCCCCGGGATAGCTATGGCTACACCTTC,CARPRDSYGYTF
NA,TRBJ2-7,TRBV10-2,NA,TGCGCCAGCGAGGGCCAGGGTTCCTACGAGCAGTACTTC,CASEGQGSYEQYF
NA,TRBJ1-5,TRBV19,NA,TGTGCCAGTAGTATTCTGAGTCAGCCCCAGCATTTT,CASSILSQPQHF
few,TRBJ1-3,TRBV18,NA,TGTGCCAGCTCACCGGAAGGATATGGTGGAAACACCATATATTTT,CASSPEGYGGNTIYF
many,TRBJ1-1,TRBV28,TRBD1,TGTGCCGGCGGGGCAGGGGGTTTGCGGGACACTGAAGCTTTCTTT,CAGGAGGLRDTEAFF
few,TRBJ2-2,TRBV4-1,TRBD2,TGCGCCAGCAGCCTGCAGACTAGCGGGGGGGCCGCCGGGGAGCTGTTTTTT,CASSLQTSGGAAGELFF
NA,TRBJ2-7,TRBV5-6,NA,TGTGCCAGCAGCTCGCTGGTGGCTCACTCCTACGAGCAGTACTTC,CASSSLVAHSYEQYF
many,TRBJ2-7,TRBV6-5,NA,TGTGCCAGCAGTCCGGGACCGACCTACGAGCAGTACTTC,CASSPGPTYEQYF
many,TRBJ2-7,TRBV7-9,NA,TGTGCCAGCAGCGAGACAGGAGGCACCTACGAGCAGTACTTC,CASSETGGTYEQYF
many,TRBJ2-7,TRBV20-1,TRBD1,TGCAGTGCTGAGGGGGACAGGAATGTAGAGCTGTACTTC,CSAEGDRNVELYF
many,TRBJ1-3,TRBV6-5,NA,TGTGCCAGCAGTTGCTCCAGGGCGTCTGGAAACACCATATATTTT,CASSCSRASGNTIYF
many,TRBJ2-7,TRBV12-3/TRBV12-4,TRBD2,TGTGCCAGCAGGACTAGCGGGGGCTACGAGCAGTACTTC,CASRTSGGYEQYF
many,TRBJ1-5,TRBV6-2/TRBV6-3,TRBD1,TGTGCCAGCAGCCCTATCCCGACAGGGACGCATCAGCCCCAGCATTTT,CASSPIPTGTHQPQHF
NA,TRBJ1-2,TRBV6-5,NA,TGTGCCAGCAGTTACTCCTTTAGGGGGACCTGGAACTATGGCTACACCTTC,CASSYSFRGTWNYGYTF
NA,TRBJ1-5,TRBV7-2,TRBD1,TGTGCCAGCAGCTTAGCGGGACAGATCAATCAGCCCCAGCATTTT,CASSLAGQINQPQHF
NA,TRBJ2-5,TRBV7-9,NA,TGTGCCAGCAGCTTACGGATAGAGACCCAGTACTTC,CASSLRIETQYF
many,TRBJ2-7,TRBV6-5,NA,TGTGCCAGCATAGTAGACAGATACTCCTACGAGCAGTACTTC,CASIVDRYSYEQYF
NA,TRBJ2-1,TRBV18,TRBD2,TGTGCCAGCTCACCGGGACTAGCGGGGGGCCCCTCCTACAATGAGCAGTTCTTC,CASSPGLAGGPSYNEQFF
NA,TRBJ1-1,TRBV12-3/TRBV12-4,NA,TGTGCCAGCATCAACGTCGGTGGGGTGAACACTGAAGCTTTCTTT,CASINVGGVNTEAFF
many,TRBJ2-7,TRBV20-1,NA,TGCAGTGCTAGGCCCAGGGCCTACGAGCAGTACTTC,CSARPRAYEQYF
NA,TRBJ2-7,TRBV6-5,NA,TGTGCCAGCAGTCACATTTTAGCAGCTTTGGGAGAGCAGTACTTC,CASSHILAALGEQYF
few,TRBJ2-2,TRBV7-2,NA,TGTGCCAGCAGCTTAAGGCAGGGGAACACCGGGGAGCTGTGTTTT,CASSLRQGNTGELCF
NA,TRBJ2-7,TRBV29-1,NA,TGCAGCGTTAGGGTTTGGGGTGGGGAGCAGTACTTC,CSVRVWGGEQYF
many,TRBJ1-2,TRBV18,TRBD1,TGTGCCAGCTCACCACCGGGACAGAGTAACTATGGCTACACCTTC,CASSPPGQSNYGYTF
many,TRBJ2-7,TRBV12-3/TRBV12-4,TRBD2,TGTGCCAGCAGTCCCACAGGGCGGGAGGCCGAGCAGTACTTC,CASSPTGREAEQYF
many,TRBJ1-1,TRBV12-3/TRBV12-4,TRBD1,TGTGCCAGCAGGCGCCAGGGGGGGGAGGGCACTGAAGCTTTCTTT,CASRRQGGEGTEAFF
few,TRBJ1-1,TRBV30,NA,TGTGCCTGGCTTCACCCGGGCCTGGGGACTGAAGCTTTCTTT,CAWLHPGLGTEAFF
NA,TRBJ1-1,TRBV29-1,NA,TGCAGCTACCTGAGGACCCGGTCCGATGAAGCTTTCTTT,CSYLRTRSDEAFF
many,TRBJ1-1,TRBV29-1,NA,TGCAGCGTGGACAGTAAGAACACTGAAGCTTTCTTT,CSVDSKNTEAFF
once,TRBJ1-1,TRBV15,NA,TGTGCCACCAGCAGGACGATCAGGGAGGGAACTGAAGCTTTCTTT,CATSRTIREGTEAFF
many,TRBJ2-2,TRBV11-2,TRBD2,TGTGCCAGCAGCTTAGGTCGGGGGGGCCCTACCGGGGAGCTGTTTTTT,CASSLGRGGPTGELFF
NA,TRBJ2-1,TRBV7-9,NA,TGTGCCAGCACCCCCTTCACCGGCGGGGTCCATGAGCAGTTCTTC,CASTPFTGGVHEQFF
NA,TRBJ2-5,TRBV2,TRBD1,TGTGCCGGACGGACAGGGGAAGAGACCCAGTACTTC,CAGRTGEETQYF
many,TRBJ1-1,TRBV5-6,NA,TGTGCCAGCAGACCCCGACAGAGCATGAACACTGAAGCTTTCTTT,CASRPRQSMNTEAFF
NA,TRBJ1-5,TRBV6-2/TRBV6-3,NA,TGTGCCAGCAGTTACTCCAAGCTTCAGGGACCCAACTATAGCAATCAGCCCCAGCATTTT,CASSYSKLQGPNYSNQPQHF
many,TRBJ2-2,TRBV7-7,TRBD1,TGTGCTAGCAGCTTAGGAGACAGGGCCGGGGAGCTGTTTTTT,CASSLGDRAGELFF
many,TRBJ2-2,TRBV19,TRBD2,TGTGCCAGTCGACTAGCCGCGAACACCGGGGAGCTGTTTTTT,CASRLAANTGELFF